This TCR beta chain is from a study of CD8+ T cells in alopecia areata. Treatment given: oral pan-JAK inhibitor, 5-10 mg twice daily. CDR1 is LNHNV and CDR2 is YYDKDF in the germline V gene (reference sequence). This CDR3 contains 14 residues. It was cDNA, reverse transcribed from extracted RNA, that served as the sequencing template. Clones were read by immunoSEQ multiplex PCR, and TCRdb kept only the in-frame ones, dropping some. The repertoire holds under 150,000 clones, with approximately 51% as singletons. Worth noting for this clone: One end of the junction is discordant with germline, which a read error may explain.

This specimen was CD4+ T cells sorted from blood, taken at week 24, from a patient treated with tofacitinib. The sequence derives from a human donor with alopecia areata. V gene TRBV15 combines with J gene TRBJ2-5; no clear D. The chain's CDR3 is CATSRDLGPESQYF. CDR3 bases: TGTGCCACCAGCAGAGATCTAGGGCCCGAGAGCCAGTACTTC.